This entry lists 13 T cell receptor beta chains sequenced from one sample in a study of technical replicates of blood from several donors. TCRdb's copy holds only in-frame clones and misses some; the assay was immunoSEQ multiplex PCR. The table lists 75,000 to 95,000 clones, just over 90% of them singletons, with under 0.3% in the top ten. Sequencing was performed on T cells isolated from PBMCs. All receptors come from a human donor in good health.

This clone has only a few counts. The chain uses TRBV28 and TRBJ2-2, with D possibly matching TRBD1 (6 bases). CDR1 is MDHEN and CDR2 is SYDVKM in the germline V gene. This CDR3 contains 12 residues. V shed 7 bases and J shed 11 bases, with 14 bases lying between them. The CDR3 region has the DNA TGTGCCAGCACCGGACAGAGGGAAGAGCTGTTTTTT. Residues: CASTGQREELFF.

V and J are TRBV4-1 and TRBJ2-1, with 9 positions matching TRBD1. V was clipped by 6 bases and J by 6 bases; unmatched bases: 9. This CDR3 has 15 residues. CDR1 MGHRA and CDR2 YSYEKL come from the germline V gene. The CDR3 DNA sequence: TGCGCCAGCAGTTCCAGGACAGGGGTCGGCAATGAGCAGTTCTTC. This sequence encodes CASSSRTGVGNEQFF.

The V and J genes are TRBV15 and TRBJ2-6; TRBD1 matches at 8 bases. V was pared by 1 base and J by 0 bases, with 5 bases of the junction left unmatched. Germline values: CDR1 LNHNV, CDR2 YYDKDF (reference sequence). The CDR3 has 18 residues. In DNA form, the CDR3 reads TGTGCCACCAGCAGAGGTCCAGGGGGCCTCTCTGGGGCCAACGTCCTGACTTTC. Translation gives CATSRGPGGLSGANVLTF.

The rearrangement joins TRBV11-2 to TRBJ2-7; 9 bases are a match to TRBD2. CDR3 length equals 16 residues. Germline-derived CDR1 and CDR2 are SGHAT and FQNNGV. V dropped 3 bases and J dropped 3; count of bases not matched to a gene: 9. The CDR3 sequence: CASSFRRLREGYEQYF. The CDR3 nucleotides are TGTGCCAGCAGCTTTAGGCGTCTGCGGGAGGGCTACGAGCAGTACTTC.

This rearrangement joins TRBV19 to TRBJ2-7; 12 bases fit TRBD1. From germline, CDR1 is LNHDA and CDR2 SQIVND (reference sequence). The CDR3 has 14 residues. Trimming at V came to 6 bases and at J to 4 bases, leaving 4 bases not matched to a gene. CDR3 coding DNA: TGTGCCAGTAGACCGGGACAGGGGGCATACGAGCAGTACTTC. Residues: CASRPGQGAYEQYF.

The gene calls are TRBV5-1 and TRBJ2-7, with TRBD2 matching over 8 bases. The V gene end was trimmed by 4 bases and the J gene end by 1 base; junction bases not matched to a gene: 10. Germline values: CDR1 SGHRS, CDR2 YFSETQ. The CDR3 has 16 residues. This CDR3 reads CASSPSGGTSSYEQYF. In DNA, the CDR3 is TGCGCCAGCAGCCCTTCGGGGGGGACTTCTTCCTACGAGCAGTACTTC.

CDR3 sequence (DNA): TGTGCCAGCAGCCCCCGGGACAGGGAATACAATGAGCAGTTCTTC. Encoded protein: CASSPRDREYNEQFF. The gene calls are TRBV5-4 and TRBJ2-1; 9 bases match TRBD1. This CDR3 comprises 15 residues. J lost 4 bases, V lost 4 bases, and 6 bases had no gene match. Per germline, CDR1 SGHNT and CDR2 YYREEE (reference sequence).

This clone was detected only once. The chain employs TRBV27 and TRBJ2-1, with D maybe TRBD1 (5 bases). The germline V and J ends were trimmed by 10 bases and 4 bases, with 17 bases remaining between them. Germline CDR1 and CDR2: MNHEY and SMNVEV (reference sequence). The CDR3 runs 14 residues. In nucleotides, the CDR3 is TGTGCCACCAAGACCCTTGACAGTTACAATGAGCAGTTCTTC. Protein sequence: CATKTLDSYNEQFF.

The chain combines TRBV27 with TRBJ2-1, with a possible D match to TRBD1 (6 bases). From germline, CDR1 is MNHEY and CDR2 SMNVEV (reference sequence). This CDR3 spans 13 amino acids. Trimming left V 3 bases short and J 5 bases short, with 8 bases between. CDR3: CASSFPGDNEQFF. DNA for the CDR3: TGTGCCAGCAGTTTCCCAGGGGACAATGAGCAGTTCTTC.

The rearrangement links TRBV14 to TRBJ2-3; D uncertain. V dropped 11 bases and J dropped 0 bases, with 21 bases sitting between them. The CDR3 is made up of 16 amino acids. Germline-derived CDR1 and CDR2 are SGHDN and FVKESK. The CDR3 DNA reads TGTGCCGGCCCCCAAGGGCCGTGCTCTAGCACAGATACGCAGTATTTT. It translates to CAGPQGPCSSTDTQYF.

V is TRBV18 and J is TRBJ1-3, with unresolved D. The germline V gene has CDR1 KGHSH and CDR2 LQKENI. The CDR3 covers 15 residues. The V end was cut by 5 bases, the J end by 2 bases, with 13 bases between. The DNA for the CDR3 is TGTGCCAGCTCATCCCGGGAAAGGACTGGAAACACCATATATTTT. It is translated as CASSSRERTGNTIYF. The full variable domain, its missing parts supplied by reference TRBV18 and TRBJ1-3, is NAGVMQNPRHLVRRRGQEARLRCSPMKGHSHVYWYRQLPEEGLKFMVYLQKENIIDESGMPKERFSAEFPKEGPSILRIQQVVRGDSAAYFCASSSRERTGNTIYFGEGSWLTVV.

The CDR3 region has the DNA TGTGCGCAATGGCAGGGGATCTACGAGCAGTACTTC. Protein: CAQWQGIYEQYF. V and J are TRBV11-2 and TRBJ2-7; weak D call: TRBD1 (6 bases). The CDR3 is 12 residues long. Germline assignment: CDR1 SGHAT and CDR2 FQNNGV.

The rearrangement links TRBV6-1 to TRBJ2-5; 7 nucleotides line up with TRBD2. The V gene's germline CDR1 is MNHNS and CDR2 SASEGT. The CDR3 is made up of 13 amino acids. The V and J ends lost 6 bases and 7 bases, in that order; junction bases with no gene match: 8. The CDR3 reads CASRIDLAGTQYF. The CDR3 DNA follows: TGTGCCAGCAGGATTGACTTAGCGGGGACCCAGTACTTC.